This paragraph covers one T cell receptor (beta chain) sequence. Its antigen is currently unknown. One entry per CDR3 protein results from TCRdb running MiXCR on the RT-PCR reads. Here the sample spans about 480,000 distinct CDR3 sequences, 10% to 15% being singletons. The data stem from a study of response to subunit inactivated influenza vaccine. Regarding the study as a whole: Only a handful of new T cells, the authors suggested, are recruited with each seasonal influenza vaccination.

In germline, CDR1 is LGHNA, CDR2 YSLEER. Trimming stripped 3 bases from V and 7 bases from J, with 13 bases between. The CDR3 sequence is 13 residues long. The sample was PBMCs from blood, taken 45 days after vaccination. The V and J genes are TRBV4-3 and TRBJ2-7; D is possibly TRBD1 or TRBD2 (5 bases each). This clonotype originated in a man aged 45 to 65 who received an inactivated influenza vaccine. The CDR3 loop reads CASSHTGTGEQYF. In DNA form, the CDR3 reads TGCGCCAGCAGCCATACCGGGACGGGTGAGCAGTACTTC.